This record looks at one T cell receptor (beta chain) sequence and its context. Repertoires were generated with immunoSEQ multiplex PCR, while TCRdb's copy carries only in-frame clones and drops some. The table lists roughly 200,000 clones, approximately 84% of them singletons, with approximately 5% in the top ten. The CDR3 covers 17 residues. The junction had 9 bases not matched to a gene; V was cut back by 0 bases and J by 6 bases. CDR1 is SGHTA, CDR2 FQGNSA, per germline. The data stem from a study of blood T cell repertoires in COVID-19. For the study at large: Some COVID-19 samples were acute and others convalescent; all came from the United States, Italy and Spain.

The sequencing input was peripheral blood. V is TRBV7-2 and J is TRBJ2-3; TRBD2 matches at 10 bases. The TCR sequence derives from a woman of 80 years or more with acute or convalescent COVID-19. CDR3 protein: CASSLAGGTSAWDTQYF. The CDR3 DNA is TGTGCCAGCAGCTTAGCCGGTGGGACTAGCGCGTGGGATACGCAGTATTTT.